A few counts support the clone carrying this TCR beta chain. This sample is part of a study of blood T cells in healthy people across ages. The use of a sample-barcoded 5' primer and a J-beta primer mix characterized a second PCR of roughly 7 to 11 cycles. MiXCR, run by TCRdb on the 5' RACE reads, gives a single entry per CDR3 protein. This sample has roughly 1,100,000 distinct CDR3 sequences, with approximately 26% found just once. Total RNA was isolated from each sample in quantities of at least 5 micrograms. The CDR3 sequence is 15 residues long. Trimming left V 8 bases short and J 10 bases short, with 21 bases between. Looked up from germline, CDR1 is MNHNS and CDR2 is SASEGT. These data were also reused for a study on T cells of mothers and their children. From that study: Researchers put all of the extracted RNA into cDNA synthesis, using approximately 1.5 ug per 15 ul.

The V and J genes are TRBV6-1 and TRBJ1-6; D possibly corresponds to TRBD1 (6 bases). The specimen sequenced was blood. The TCR sequence derives from a girl aged 2-10 years in good health. The CDR3, as DNA: TGTGCCAGCCCTCCTCCGGGGGGCAGCGAATCACCCCTCCACTTT. Amino acids: CASPPPGGSESPLHF.